This TCR beta chain was recorded in a study of cytomegalovirus exposure and HLA in healthy donors. With 60 Vbeta and 13 Jbeta primers, the PCR was carried out. TCRdb keeps only in-frame clones here, not all; method: immunoSEQ multiplex PCR. The sample comprises fewer than 200,000 clones, around 75% of which are singletons, and less than 2% rests with the top ten. CDR1 SGHRS and CDR2 YFSETQ come from the germline V gene. V dropped 0 bases and J dropped 0 bases, with 9 bases sitting between them. This CDR3 region has 15 residues. Overall study findings and caveats: Altogether, 164 TCR beta chains were recorded as cytomegalovirus-associated. Per published accounts, TCR beta sequences correctly predicted the HLA-A and HLA-B alleles of most subjects. A reported reduction in N-insertions relative to the 666-donor mean was seen in an Asian-associated ancestry cluster in a later analysis.

Concerning this clone: Its antigen remains unknown.

The chain joins TRBV5-1 to TRBJ1-1; no reliable D call. The receptor was isolated from a woman in her twenties or thirties in good health and CMV-seronegative. The sample consisted of PBMCs. In DNA, the CDR3 is TGCGCCAGCAGCTTGGTCCCAAGCATGAACACTGAAGCTTTCTTT. It yields the protein CASSLVPSMNTEAFF.